A single sample gave rise to the 3 T cell receptor beta chains below, sequenced in a study of metastatic and nonmetastatic thyroid tumors. TCRdb used MiXCR to call clones anew from the PCR reads. Of tens of thousands of clones in the sample, 15% to 20% were seen once. None of the patients had undergone any treatment ahead of thyroid surgery. Input material: blood. The origin of the receptors is a male donor with papillary thyroid cancer or a benign thyroid nodule (not recorded which). Some clones in this sample may be carry-over from other donors' samples.

V is TRBV12-3 or TRBV12-4 and J is TRBJ2-7, with D unresolved. The CDR3 contains 13 residues. The V end lost 3 bases, the J end lost 3 bases, and 9 bases lay between the germline ends. The CDR3 bases are TGTGCCAGCAGTTTTCCCGGGCGCTACGAGCAGTACTTC. It yields the protein CASSFPGRYEQYF.

In its sample, this clone ranks as medium-sized (0.01 to 0.1%). The rearrangement uses TRBV28 and TRBJ1-5, with a weak D call TRBD1 (6 bases). CDR3 size: 14 residues. V was clipped by 5 bases and J by 6 bases, with 14 bases between them. Germline V gene data show CDR1 as MDHEN and CDR2 as SYDVKM. Here the CDR3 reads CASSVQGGVQPQHF. The DNA of the CDR3 is TGTGCCAGCAGTGTACAGGGAGGTGTTCAGCCCCAGCATTTT.

By its share, this clone is medium-sized. V and J are TRBV24-1 and TRBJ2-1, with a tentative D call TRBD2 (6 bases). V was cut by 3 bases and J by 0 bases, with 14 bases left in between. Germline-derived CDR1 and CDR2 are KGHDR and SFDVKD. The CDR3 totals 17 residues. The CDR3 coding sequence is TGTGCCACCAGTGATCCCAGGGACTCCTACTCCTACAATGAGCAGTTCTTC. Its translation: CATSDPRDSYSYNEQFF.